Below, 12 T cell receptor beta chains from the same sample are listed, as sequenced in a study of cytomegalovirus exposure and HLA in healthy donors. The PCR employed 60 Vbeta primers together with 13 Jbeta primers. Method: immunoSEQ multiplex PCR; TCRdb's copy keeps in-frame clones and lacks some. Among 150,000 to 200,000 clones, roughly 80% were seen once, and the ten largest hold about 3.4%. Sequenced material: PBMCs. Receptor source: a female donor in good health and CMV-seronegative.

This clone has just a few counts. The V and J genes are TRBV27 and TRBJ2-7, with TRBD1 as a possible D gene (6 bases). CDR3 size: 14 residues. The V gene lost 8 bases and the J gene lost 4 bases, with 18 bases spanning the gap. CDR1 and CDR2 from the germline V gene are MNHEY and SMNVEV (reference sequence). The CDR3 protein is CASRDAGAHYEQYF. The CDR3 region has the DNA TGTGCCAGCCGGGACGCAGGGGCCCATTACGAGCAGTACTTC.

This sequence joins TRBV4-3 and TRBJ2-2, with TRBD2 matching over 12 bases. Germline-derived CDR1 and CDR2 are LGHNA and YSLEER. This CDR3 has 17 amino acids. J was trimmed by 6 bases and V by 1 base; bases with no gene match: 6. In nucleotides, the CDR3 is TGCGCCAGCAGCCAAGGGTTGACTAGCGGGGGAGCCGGGGAGCTGTTTTTT. This encodes CASSQGLTSGGAGELFF.

V gene TRBV5-1 combines with J gene TRBJ1-6; the D gene is possibly TRBD1 (5 bases). With 2 bases removed from V and 5 bases from J, the gap between germline ends came to 29 bases. There are 21 residues in the CDR3. Germline-derived CDR1 and CDR2 are SGHRS and YFSETQ. CDR3 residues: CASSLSPKVPKGSKDNSPLHF. The CDR3, as DNA: TGCGCCAGCAGCTTAAGTCCGAAGGTTCCCAAGGGGTCAAAAGATAATTCACCCCTCCACTTT.

This clone has only one observation. The rearrangement links TRBV4-1 to TRBJ2-3; tentatively, D is TRBD2 (5 bases). This CDR3 has 15 residues. The germline gives CDR1 MGHRA, CDR2 YSYEKL. Trimming took 0 bases from V and 2 from J, leaving 9 bases between them. The DNA of the CDR3 is TGCGCCAGCAGCCAAGATCCCGGGATCACAGATACGCAGTATTTT. It is translated as CASSQDPGITDTQYF.

In nucleotides, the CDR3 is TGTGCCAGCAGGAGTCCACAGGGAATCTATGGCTACACCTTC. Its protein is CASRSPQGIYGYTF. This rearrangement joins TRBV6-6 to TRBJ1-2; possibly TRBD1 for D (6 bases). Germline assignment: CDR1 MNHNY and CDR2 SVGAGI (reference sequence). The V end lost 6 bases, the J end lost 4 bases, and 15 bases lay between the germline ends. The CDR3 runs to 14 residues.

The rearrangement joins TRBV11-2 to TRBJ2-5, with TRBD2 matching 8 bases. The junction had 10 bases not matched to a gene; V was cut back by 3 bases and J by 4 bases. This CDR3 region has 16 residues. CDR1 and CDR2 (germline): SGHAT, FQNNGV. CDR3 protein: CASSFQGLVLGETQYF. As DNA, the CDR3 is TGTGCCAGCAGCTTCCAGGGACTAGTTCTAGGAGAGACCCAGTACTTC.

The CDR3 here is CASSPPDTNTGELFF. As DNA, the CDR3 is TGTGCCAGCAGTCCCCCGGACACGAACACCGGGGAGCTGTTTTTT. The V gene is TRBV28, the J gene TRBJ2-2; tentative D call: TRBD1 (5 bases). The CDR3 extends over 15 amino acids. The germline V and J ends were trimmed by 5 bases and 0 bases, with 10 bases remaining between them. The germline V gene encodes CDR1 MDHEN and CDR2 SYDVKM.

This rearrangement joins TRBV2 to TRBJ1-6; TRBD1 is a possible D gene (6 bases). This CDR3 spans 14 amino acids. Germline V lookup: CDR1 SNHLY, CDR2 FYNNEI. Trimming removed 2 bases from V and 7 bases from J, with 9 bases in between. DNA of the CDR3: TGTGCCAGCAGTGAACAGGGGTCCAATTCACCCCTCCACTTT. Translation gives CASSEQGSNSPLHF.

The chain combines TRBV19 with TRBJ2-1; 11 bases map to TRBD2. Germline V gives CDR1 LNHDA, CDR2 SQIVND (reference sequence). The ends lost 0 bases at V and 6 bases at J; junction bases unmatched: 1. The CDR3 is made up of 15 amino acids. The CDR3, as DNA: TGTGCCAGTAGTATAGATGGGACTAGCGGCAATGAGCAGTTCTTC. Protein sequence: CASSIDGTSGNEQFF.

CDR3 DNA sequence: TGTGCCAGCAGCCCGGGACAGGCGATACAGCCCCAGCATTTT. Its translation: CASSPGQAIQPQHF. The V and J genes are TRBV28 and TRBJ1-5, with TRBD1 identical over 8 bases. V was pared by 6 bases and J by 7 bases, with 8 bases of the junction left unmatched. This CDR3 has 14 residues. Germline V gives CDR1 MDHEN, CDR2 SYDVKM. The full variable domain, completed using reference TRBV28 and TRBJ1-5, is DVKVTQSSRYLVKRTGEKVFLECVQDMDHENMFWYRQDPGLGLRLIYFSYDVKMKEKGDIPEGYSVSREKKERFSLILESASTNQTSMYLCASSPGQAIQPQHFGDGTRLSIL.

V gene TRBV10-3 combines with J gene TRBJ2-7, with 9 bases identical to TRBD2. This CDR3 spans 17 amino acids. Germline values: CDR1 ENHRY, CDR2 SYGVKD. Trimming removed 2 bases from V and 4 bases from J; junction bases left unmatched: 12. The CDR3 bases are TGTGCCATCAGTGAGGGTAGCGGGGGTGCGGGCGTTTACGAGCAGTACTTC. Translated: CAISEGSGGAGVYEQYF.

In DNA form, the CDR3 reads TGTGCCAGCAGTTACGGAGGGACAGGGGCAGATACGCAGTATTTT. Translating it yields CASSYGGTGADTQYF. The V gene is TRBV6-5, the J gene TRBJ2-3; 10 positions match TRBD1. Germline CDR1 reads MNHEY; CDR2 reads SVGAGI. This CDR3 has 15 residues. V trimming: 2 bases; J trimming: 4 bases; junction bases outside the gene matches: 3.